The entry below describes one T cell receptor beta chain. This specimen comes from a study of Ad26.COV2.S vaccination and SARS-CoV-2 variants. At the level of the study: Once, or twice with 56 days between doses, Ad26.COV2.S was given intramuscularly.

Generated by immunoSEQ multiplex PCR, the TCRdb table keeps only in-frame clones and is missing some. The sample records around 450,000 clones, roughly 91% being singletons. Per germline, CDR1 SNHLY and CDR2 FYNNEI. The CDR3 loop spans 17 amino acids. Trimming pared 6 bases from V and 0 bases from J, leaving 17 bases between. Treatment described: some 20 received Ad26.COV2.S at low or high dose, single or two shots; five or six received placebo; per-sample allocation not given. On day 63 after the first injection, vaccine and placebo recipients gave samples. This sequence was found in a person aged 18-65 years who received the Ad26.COV2.S COVID-19 vaccine or a placebo. Sequences were derived from peripheral blood, sampled in a trial of Ad26.COV2.S vaccine versus placebo. V is TRBV2 and J is TRBJ1-4; a possible D gene is TRBD1 (5 bases). CDR3 residues: CASRLWPTETTNEKLFF. CDR3 nucleotides: TGTGCCAGCAGGCTGTGGCCGACAGAAACAACTAATGAAAAACTGTTTTTT.